The present T cell receptor beta chain was sequenced within a study of blood T cell repertoires in COVID-19 (dated by TCRdb to 2020 to 2022). About the investigation overall: The collaborator samples originated in the United States, Italy and Spain and spanned the acute and convalescent phases of COVID-19. The prospective study material was composed of cDNA or gDNA derived from T cells, B-cell-depleted T cells, or PBMCs. The dataset comprised deeply sampled blood TCRbeta repertoires from subjects exposed to, actively infected with, or recovered from COVID-19. The repertoires were released in a freely available public database intended as a resource for research on the immune response to SARS-CoV-2. The samples were drawn from the first 160 participants of the ongoing ImmuneRACE study and from 950 to 1,500 subjects provided by 6 global collaborators. A de-identified subject ID, COVID-19 status, age in years and sex were almost always included in the sample metadata. Where available, HLA class I and class II types were obtained from metadata supplied by the sample provider rather than from assay-based typing.

TCRbeta CDR3 regions were amplified from genomic DNA using the immunoSEQ Assay, a bias-controlled multiplex PCR. The original pipeline was this. Nucleated cell counts per sample were estimated from amplification of reference gene primers within the assay. Sequence reads were collapsed and filtered to measure the absolute abundance of every unique TCRbeta CDR3 rearrangement. For each sample, productive Simpson clonality was calculated as the square root of Simpson's diversity index over productive rearrangements. TCRdb provides this immuneACCESS table in a form limited to in-frame rearrangements. Some clones are lacking; in checked studies, under half of them reflect an unresolved V gene, and why the rest are absent is not known. V, J and clone size reflect that table, while D and trimming were determined from the DNA. Within this sample are 150,000 or so clones, with around 87% of them counted one time only. The leading ten clones occupy under 0.7% of the sample.

One collaborating source in Seattle enrolled patients while the patients were actively infected and followed the patients over time throughout the course of disease. Each collaborating institution followed its own protocols to collect whole blood in K2EDTA tubes. For TCRbeta analysis, collaborators shipped samples in one of three forms: frozen whole blood, isolated PBMCs, or DNA extracted from either of those sample types. What the work shows at the level of the full study, not this receptor alone: How much clinical and demographic metadata was included differed by source and by participant, and the metadata was provided uncurated.

V is cut by 0 bases and J by 2 bases, and the space between the germline ends is 11 bases. According to the germline V gene, CDR1 reads MGHRA and CDR2 reads YSYEKL. The CDR3 goes from the cysteine to the phenylalanine over 16 residues. The read is trimmed to its CDR3 DNA, 48 bases read in frame from base 1. Comments on this clone: The antigen it binds to is not known. Base qualities were left out, and no much larger clone turns up one base away.

This sequence originates from a man aged 60 to 69 with COVID-19, enrolled during active disease. Recombination linked TRBV4-1 to TRBJ2-4; tentative D gene TRBD1, with 5 bases matching. The sample taken for sequencing was peripheral blood. The CDR3 sequence is CASSQDQGMSKNIQYF. The sequence in DNA is TGCGCCAGCAGCCAAGACCAGGGTATGTCCAAAAACATTCAGTACTTC.